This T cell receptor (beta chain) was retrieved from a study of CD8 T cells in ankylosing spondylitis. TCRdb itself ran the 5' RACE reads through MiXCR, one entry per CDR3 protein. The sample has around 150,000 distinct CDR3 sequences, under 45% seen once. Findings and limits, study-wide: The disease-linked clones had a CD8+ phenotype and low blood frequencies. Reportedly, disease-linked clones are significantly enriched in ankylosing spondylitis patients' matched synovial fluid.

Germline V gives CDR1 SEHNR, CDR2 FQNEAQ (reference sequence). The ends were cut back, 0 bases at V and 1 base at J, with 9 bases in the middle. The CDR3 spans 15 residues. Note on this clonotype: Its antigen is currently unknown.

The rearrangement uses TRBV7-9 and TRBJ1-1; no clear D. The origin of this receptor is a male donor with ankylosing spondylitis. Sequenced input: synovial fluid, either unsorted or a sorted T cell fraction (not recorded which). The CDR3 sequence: CASSLAGISNTEAFF. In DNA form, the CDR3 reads TGTGCCAGCAGCTTAGCCGGGATCTCGAACACTGAAGCTTTCTTT.